This T cell receptor (beta chain) was observed in a study of blood T cell repertoires in COVID-19. This CDR3 has 16 amino acids. CDR1 and CDR2 (germline): MNHEY, SVGEGT. V gave up 0 bases and J gave up 0 bases, with 12 bases separating them. Sequenced by immunoSEQ multiplex PCR; TCRdb stores in-frame clones only, minus some. The repertoire includes under 250,000 clones, about 83% of them detected once, and 7% to 10% sits in the top ten. This clonotype was sampled from a woman aged 45-59 years with acute or convalescent COVID-19. The source material was peripheral blood. This chain links TRBV6-2 or TRBV6-3 with TRBJ2-7; D possibly corresponds to TRBD2 (6 bases). CDR3 region: CASSYSPGLGSYEQYF. CDR3 sequence (DNA): TGTGCCAGCAGTTACTCGCCGGGACTTGGCTCCTACGAGCAGTACTTC.